The 13 T cell receptor beta chains reported below all come from one sample, sequenced in a study of fetal regulatory T cell absence and autoimmunity. Method: immunoSEQ multiplex PCR; TCRdb's copy keeps in-frame clones and lacks some. The sample shows about 46,000 clones, around 83% of them seen only once. Sample: cord blood. The source of these receptors is a newborn boy with IPEX syndrome.

The chain carries TRBV5-1 and TRBJ1-6; D unclear. The V end was cut by 2 bases, the J end by 0 bases, with 6 bases between. Germline V gene lookup returns CDR1 SGHRS and CDR2 YFSETQ. The CDR3 has 15 residues. In nucleotides, the CDR3 is TGCGCCAGCAGCTTCAGCGACTCCTATAATTCACCCCTCCACTTT. It yields the protein CASSFSDSYNSPLHF.

This clone was seen only once. The V call is TRBV30, the J call TRBJ1-3; maybe TRBD1 (5 bases). This CDR3 is 15 amino acids long. Per germline, CDR1 GTSNPN and CDR2 SVGIG (reference sequence). Trimming shortened V by 1 base and J by 1 base, and 11 bases separated the two germline ends. In DNA, the CDR3 is TGTGCCTGGAGTGCATCGTGGGGGTCTGGAAACACCATATATTTT. Translating gives CAWSASWGSGNTIYF.

The chain links TRBV7-2 to TRBJ2-5; possible D gene TRBD1, 5 bases. The CDR3 totals 13 residues. From germline, CDR1 is SGHTA and CDR2 FQGNSA. V gave up 2 bases and J gave up 5 bases, with 9 bases separating them. CDR3 loop: CASSLTAGETQYF. CDR3 sequence (DNA): TGTGCCAGCAGCTTAACGGCAGGGGAGACCCAGTACTTC.

The chain couples TRBV7-2 to TRBJ1-2; 10 bases map to TRBD1. The CDR3 length is 13 residues. Germline CDR1 SGHTA, CDR2 FQGNSA. V shed 1 base and J 7 bases; nucleotides not matched to a gene: 0. In DNA, the CDR3 is TGTGCCAGCAGCTTAGGGACAGGGGGTGGCTACACCTTC. It yields the protein CASSLGTGGGYTF.

The gene calls are TRBV2 and TRBJ1-6, with D tentatively TRBD1 (5 bases). The V and J ends lost 4 bases and 7 bases respectively, with 17 bases between them. Germline V gene sequence: CDR1 SNHLY, CDR2 FYNNEI. The CDR3 consists of 16 residues. The CDR3 region is CASSGGSLNSNSPLHF. CDR3 bases: TGTGCCAGCAGTGGGGGGTCGCTTAACTCAAATTCACCCCTCCACTTT.

This clone was detected only a few times. The rearrangement joins TRBV6-5 to TRBJ1-2; weak D call: TRBD1 (5 bases). The CDR3 sequence is 11 residues long. Trimming took 5 bases from V and 5 from J, leaving 6 bases between them. From germline, CDR1 is MNHEY and CDR2 SVGAGI. The CDR3 reads CASSGGYGYTF. CDR3 nucleotides: TGTGCCAGCAGTGGGGGGTATGGCTACACCTTC.

The chain joins TRBV29-1 to TRBJ1-1; 7 bases match TRBD1. Trimming removed 6 bases from V and 1 base from J; junction bases left unmatched: 5. CDR1 is SQVTM, CDR2 ANQGSEA, per germline. The CDR3 sequence is 13 residues long. The CDR3 DNA sequence: TGCAGCGTCTCAGGGGGGCGGAACACTGAAGCTTTCTTT. Residues: CSVSGGRNTEAFF.

The rearrangement uses TRBV27 and TRBJ2-3, with no clear D. The CDR3 contains 13 residues. In germline, CDR1 is MNHEY, CDR2 SMNVEV (reference sequence). Trimming took off 1 base at V and 2 bases at J, with 4 bases between the two ends. The chain's CDR3 is CASSLLLTDTQYF. CDR3 in DNA: TGTGCCAGCAGTTTATTACTCACAGATACGCAGTATTTT.

J is TRBJ1-2 and V is TRBV19; D perhaps matches TRBD1 (6 bases). Germline-derived CDR1 and CDR2 are LNHDA and SQIVND (reference sequence). The CDR3 contains 17 residues. The V and J ends lost 3 bases and 6 bases respectively, with 23 bases between them. CDR3: CASSMFIQGTRVDGYTF. The CDR3 DNA reads TGTGCCAGTAGTATGTTTATACAGGGAACGAGGGTAGATGGCTACACCTTC.

V usage is TRBV6-1 and J usage is TRBJ2-7; D unresolved. CDR1 and CDR2 from the germline V gene are MNHNS and SASEGT. The CDR3 sequence is 11 residues long. Between the trimmed V and J ends, which lost 5 bases and 2 bases, there was a span of 4 bases. The chain's CDR3 is CASSLTYEQYF. The CDR3, as DNA: TGTGCCAGCAGTCTTACCTACGAGCAGTACTTC.

V gene TRBV7-9 combines with J gene TRBJ1-1; 11 nucleotides align to TRBD1. The CDR3 is made up of 16 amino acids. Germline loops: CDR1 SEHNR, CDR2 FQNEAQ (reference sequence). The V gene end was trimmed by 1 base and the J gene end by 5 bases; junction bases not matched to a gene: 6. The DNA of the CDR3 is TGTGCCAGCAGCTTAGGTGGACAGGGGGCGGGTACTGAAGCTTTCTTT. It yields the protein CASSLGGQGAGTEAFF.

Note on this clone: Other DNA sequences of this sample code for an identical CDR3. V and J are TRBV5-1 and TRBJ1-1; 8 positions match TRBD1. The length of the CDR3 is 13 residues. Unmatched junction bases numbered 2, after V lost 3 bases and J lost 4 bases. CDR1 and CDR2 (germline): SGHRS, YFSETQ. CDR3 DNA sequence: TGCGCCAGCAGCTCCGGACAGGGCACTGAAGCTTTCTTT. This sequence encodes CASSSGQGTEAFF.

The rearrangement uses TRBV4-2 and TRBJ1-1; D gene ambiguous. V was pared by 1 base and J by 10 bases, with 13 bases between. Germline CDR1 reads LGHNA; CDR2 reads YNFKEQ. The CDR3 contains 13 residues. CDR3 sequence (DNA): TGTGCCAGCAGCCAAGGTCCGGGGAGGTTAGCTTTCTTT. Translated, it gives CASSQGPGRLAFF.